The rows below give T cell receptor beta chains drawn from one sample of a study of T cells of healthy individuals. Using its own MiXCR run on the 5' RACE reads, TCRdb lists one record per CDR3 protein. Of about 41,000 distinct CDR3 sequences in the sample, 4% to 5.5% were seen once. The receptors stem from a human donor in good health. Each CDR3 is given with its conserved first and last residue. A D gene is named only where the DNA matches it firmly. Not every row has a clone size; where given, it reads once, few, many or a size class.

V gene: TRBV6-2/TRBV6-3; D gene: TRBD1; J gene: TRBJ2-3; CDR3 length: 17; clone size: few; CDR3 DNA: TGTGCCAGCAGTTACCTTTGGGAGACAGGGGGTCAAGATACGCAGTATTTT; CDR3 protein: CASSYLWETGGQDTQYF
V gene: TRBV6-1; D gene: -; J gene: TRBJ1-1; CDR3 length: 14; clone size: few; CDR3 DNA: TGTGCCAGCACGGGAGGGGGGATTACGGCTGAAGCTTTCTTT; CDR3 protein: CASTGGGITAEAFF
V gene: TRBV12-3/TRBV12-4; D gene: -; J gene: TRBJ1-1; CDR3 length: 18; clone size: few; CDR3 DNA: TGTGCCAGCAGCCCCCCCCCCGGACAGACGGGATCGAACACTGAAGCTTTCTTT; CDR3 protein: CASSPPPGQTGSNTEAFF
V gene: TRBV4-2; D gene: TRBD2; J gene: TRBJ2-3; CDR3 length: 16; clone size: many; CDR3 DNA: TGTGCCAGCAGCCAGATAAGCGGGAGGGATCCAGATACGCAGTATTTT; CDR3 protein: CASSQISGRDPDTQYF
V gene: TRBV2; D gene: TRBD2; J gene: TRBJ2-1; CDR3 length: 17; clone size: many; CDR3 DNA: TGTGCCAGCAGGGGGGGTTTTGGCGGAGTGCGGGGGGATGAGCAGTTCTTC; CDR3 protein: CASRGGFGGVRGDEQFF
V gene: TRBV5-5; D gene: -; J gene: TRBJ1-2; CDR3 length: 11; clone size: many; CDR3 DNA: TGTGCCAGCAGCTACAACTATGGCTACACCTTC; CDR3 protein: CASSYNYGYTF
V gene: TRBV29-1; D gene: TRBD1; J gene: TRBJ1-1; CDR3 length: 12; clone size: many; CDR3 DNA: TGCAGCACAGGGGGCATCGTCACTGAAGCTTTCTTT; CDR3 protein: CSTGGIVTEAFF
V gene: TRBV28; D gene: -; J gene: TRBJ2-1; CDR3 length: 15; clone size: -; CDR3 DNA: TGTGCCAGCAACCCCGGCCCAAGGTGGTACAATGAGCAGTTCTTC; CDR3 protein: CASNPGPRWYNEQFF
V gene: TRBV5-1; D gene: TRBD1; J gene: TRBJ2-4; CDR3 length: 15; clone size: many; CDR3 DNA: TGCGCCAGCAGCCGAATGGACAGGTCAGGGGACATTCAGTACTTC; CDR3 protein: CASSRMDRSGDIQYF
V gene: TRBV6-6; D gene: -; J gene: TRBJ1-2; CDR3 length: 17; clone size: few; CDR3 DNA: TGTGCCAGCAGTTACACCCCTTGGGGGGGTACCAACTATGGCTACACCTTC; CDR3 protein: CASSYTPWGGTNYGYTF
V gene: TRBV20-1; D gene: TRBD1; J gene: TRBJ2-7; CDR3 length: 14; clone size: many; CDR3 DNA: TGCAGTGCAATTAAGCGGACAGGGGGGTGGGAGCAGTACTTC; CDR3 protein: CSAIKRTGGWEQYF
V gene: TRBV6-6; D gene: TRBD2; J gene: TRBJ2-1; CDR3 length: 16; clone size: few; CDR3 DNA: TGTGCCAGCTACCAGCGGGAACTAAAGGGCTACAATGAGCAGTTCTTC; CDR3 protein: CASYQRELKGYNEQFF
V gene: TRBV21-1; D gene: -; J gene: TRBJ2-1; CDR3 length: 14; clone size: many; CDR3 DNA: TGTGCCAGCAGAAAAAACAGGGACGACAATGAGCAGTTCTTC; CDR3 protein: CASRKNRDDNEQFF
V gene: TRBV7-3; D gene: TRBD2; J gene: TRBJ2-5; CDR3 length: 13; clone size: few; CDR3 DNA: TGCCGGACTAGCGGGTTTCGATTGTTGTCCCAGTACTTC; CDR3 protein: CRTSGFRLLSQYF
V gene: TRBV3-1; D gene: TRBD1; J gene: TRBJ2-2; CDR3 length: 19; clone size: many; CDR3 DNA: TGTGCCAGCAGCCAACGTACGATCAGGGGCCAGGGGGACACCGGGGAGCTGTTTTTT; CDR3 protein: CASSQRTIRGQGDTGELFF
V gene: TRBV28; D gene: -; J gene: TRBJ2-7; CDR3 length: 13; clone size: many; CDR3 DNA: TGTGCCAGCACCCCCGCGTCTCCCGGCGAGCAGTACTTC; CDR3 protein: CASTPASPGEQYF
V gene: TRBV10-3; D gene: TRBD2; J gene: TRBJ2-7; CDR3 length: 14; clone size: many; CDR3 DNA: TGTGCCATTGGGACTAGCGGGAGAGAAACAGAGCAGTACTTC; CDR3 protein: CAIGTSGRETEQYF
V gene: TRBV12-3/TRBV12-4; D gene: -; J gene: TRBJ1-5; CDR3 length: 14; clone size: -; CDR3 DNA: TGTGCCAGCAGTTTGGGACCGCCCGATCAGCCCCAGCATTTT; CDR3 protein: CASSLGPPDQPQHF